This T cell receptor (beta chain) emerged from a study of cytomegalovirus exposure and HLA in healthy donors. Per the germline V gene, CDR1 is MGHRA and CDR2 is YSYEKL. The CDR3 consists of 16 residues. Trimming cost V 1 base and J 6 bases; bases outside gene matches: 11. PCR amplification relied on 60 Vbeta primers (plus 13 Jbeta primers). Clones were sequenced by immunoSEQ multiplex PCR, and TCRdb holds only the in-frame ones, with some missing. The table shows 110,000 to 150,000 clones, with roughly 82% occurring only once. With regard to this clone: The antigen remains unidentified.

Regarding the study as a whole: Most of the TCR beta V segments (in an earlier analysis) were productive either about 87% or about 30% of the time.

V gene TRBV4-1 combines with J gene TRBJ1-1, with 7 bases aligning to TRBD1. This receptor was obtained from a male donor in good health and CMV-seronegative. Material for sequencing was PBMCs. The DNA for the CDR3 is TGCGCCAGCAGCCAAGTCCAACAGGGGTTGTACCCTGAAGCTTTCTTT. This gives the protein CASSQVQQGLYPEAFF.